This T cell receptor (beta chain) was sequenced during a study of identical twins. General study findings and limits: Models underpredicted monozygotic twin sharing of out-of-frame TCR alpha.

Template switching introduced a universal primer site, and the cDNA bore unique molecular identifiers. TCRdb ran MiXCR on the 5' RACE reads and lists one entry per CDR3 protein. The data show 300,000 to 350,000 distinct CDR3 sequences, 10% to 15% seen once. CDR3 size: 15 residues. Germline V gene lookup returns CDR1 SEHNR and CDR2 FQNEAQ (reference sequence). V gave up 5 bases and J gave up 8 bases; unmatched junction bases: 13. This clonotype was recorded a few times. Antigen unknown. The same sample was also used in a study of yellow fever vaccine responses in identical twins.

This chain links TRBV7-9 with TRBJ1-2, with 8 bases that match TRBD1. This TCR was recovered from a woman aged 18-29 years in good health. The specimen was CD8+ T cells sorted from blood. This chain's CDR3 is CASSDDRGSLGGYTF. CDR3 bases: TGTGCCAGCAGCGACGACAGGGGTTCCCTTGGGGGCTACACCTTC. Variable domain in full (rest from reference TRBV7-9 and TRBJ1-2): DTGVSQNPRHKITKRGQNVTFRCDPISEHNRLYWYRQTLGQGPEFLTYFQNEAQLEKSRLLSDRFSAERPKGSFSTLEIQRTEQGDSAMYLCASSDDRGSLGGYTFGSGTRLTVV.